A single sample is the source of the 31 T cell receptor beta chains below, sequenced in a study of T cells in Graves' hyperthyroidism and ophthalmopathy. Amplification targeted TCR beta CDR3 regions from RNA transcripts. During a first-round RT-PCR of the TCR CDR3, the HTBI primer set was used. TCRdb reprocessed the multiplex PCR reads with MiXCR, giving one entry per CDR3 protein. The table includes about 840,000 distinct CDR3 sequences, roughly 40% detected once. The material sequenced was blood. The source of these receptors is a man aged 18 to 29 with Graves' hyperthyroidism.

The V and J genes are TRBV14 and TRBJ2-7; 10 bases fit TRBD2. Germline lookup yields CDR1 SGHDN and CDR2 FVKESK. CDR3 length equals 14 residues. The J segment lost 2 bases and the V segment lost 2 bases, leaving 0 bases of the junction unmatched. The CDR3 spells CASSQLAGAYEQYF. CDR3 bases: TGTGCCAGCAGCCAACTAGCGGGAGCCTACGAGCAGTACTTC.

This clonotype was seen only a few times. The rearrangement uses TRBV19 and TRBJ1-4; D possibly corresponds to TRBD1 (5 bases). CDR1 LNHDA and CDR2 SQIVND come from the germline V gene (reference sequence). V gave up 2 bases and J gave up 6 bases, with 10 bases separating them. There are 14 residues in the CDR3. The CDR3 is CASSIRGSYEKLFF. In DNA form, the CDR3 reads TGTGCCAGTAGTATAAGGGGAAGCTATGAAAAACTGTTTTTT.

This clonotype has ten or more counts. Possible read error: a much larger clone is one base away. CDR3 in amino acids: CASSLGHYGYTF. DNA for the CDR3: TGTGCCAGCAGCTTAGGGCACTATGGCTACACCTTC. The chain joins TRBV7-8 to TRBJ1-2; D call uncertain. Trimming stripped 1 base from V and 3 bases from J, with 3 bases between. The CDR3 covers 12 residues. Germline assignment: CDR1 SGHVS and CDR2 FQNEAQ. Using reference TRBV7-8 and TRBJ1-2 for the parts outside the CDR3, the full variable domain is GAGVSQSPRYKVAKRGQDVALRCDPISGHVSLFWYQQALGQGPEFLTYFQNEAQLDKSGLPSDRFFAERPEGSVSTLKIQRTQQEDSAVYLCASSLGHYGYTFGSGTRLTVV.

The table lists this clonotype with a count of one. This chain links TRBV10-3 with TRBJ1-6, with 7 bases lining up with TRBD1. The length of the CDR3 is 13 residues. Per the germline V gene, CDR1 is ENHRY and CDR2 is SYGVKD. J lost 6 bases, V lost 7 bases, and 3 bases had no gene match. The CDR3 DNA is TGTGCCATCAACAGGGACAGTAATTCACCCCTCCACTTT. Its translation is CAINRDSNSPLHF.

In nucleotides, the CDR3 is TGTGCCAGCAGCCGTCAGGGGGGGGCGAACACCGGGGAGCTGTTTTTT. It translates to CASSRQGGANTGELFF. The chain joins TRBV7-3 to TRBJ2-2; D may correspond to TRBD1 or TRBD2 (7 bases each). With 5 bases removed from V and 0 bases from J, the gap between germline ends came to 13 bases. The germline V gene encodes CDR1 SGHTA and CDR2 FQGTGA. The CDR3 length is 16 residues. Together with reference TRBV7-3 and TRBJ2-2, the CDR3 gives the full variable domain: GAGVSQTPSNKVTEKGKYVELRCDPISGHTALYWYRQSLGQGPEFLIYFQGTGAADDSGLPNDRFFAVRPEGSVSTLKIQRTERGDSAVYLCASSRQGGANTGELFFGEGSRLTVL.

This clonotype was counted at least ten times. This rearrangement joins TRBV29-1 to TRBJ1-4; possibly TRBD1 for D (5 bases). Looked up from germline, CDR1 is SQVTM and CDR2 is ANQGSEA. CDR3 size: 13 residues. The CDR3 DNA is TGCAGTTGGGCGGGGGGGAGAGAGGAAAAACTGTTTTTT. Amino acids: CSWAGGREEKLFF.

The chain recombines TRBV5-1 with TRBJ2-3; no clear D gene. The V end was cut by 1 base, the J end by 4 bases, with 7 bases between. CDR3 length: 13 amino acids. Germline V lookup: CDR1 SGHRS, CDR2 YFSETQ. DNA of the CDR3: TGCGCCAGCAGCTTGTGGCCCGCAGATACGCAGTATTTT. Protein product: CASSLWPADTQYF.

The chain links TRBV7-2 to TRBJ1-6; D unresolved. Germline CDR1 reads SGHTA; CDR2 reads FQGNSA. CDR3 size: 11 residues. Trimming took 8 bases from V and 18 from J, leaving 17 bases between them. DNA for the CDR3: TGTGCCAGCGGCCCTGTTCGGCCCACCCACTTT. As protein: CASGPVRPTHF.

This clonotype was detected ten times or more. This rearrangement joins TRBV24-1 to TRBJ1-1, with D unclear. Germline lookup yields CDR1 KGHDR and CDR2 SFDVKD. CDR3 size: 14 residues. Trimming removed 4 bases from V and 4 bases from J, with 12 bases in between. CDR3 DNA: TGTGCCACCAGTGACTCCGGGAGAAGCACTGAAGCTTTCTTT. This encodes CATSDSGRSTEAFF.

This clonotype appeared many times. This chain joins TRBV7-2 and TRBJ1-5; D unclear. The CDR3 runs 12 residues. CDR1 and CDR2 from the germline V gene are SGHTA and FQGNSA. V shed 6 bases and J shed 7 bases, with 10 bases lying between them. CDR3 coding DNA: TGTGCCAGCAGTGACCCAGTCCAGCCCCAGCATTTT. This sequence encodes CASSDPVQPQHF.

This clonotype was seen at least ten times. V is TRBV29-1 and J is TRBJ2-7; weak D call: TRBD2 (6 bases). The germline V gene has CDR1 SQVTM and CDR2 ANQGSEA. CDR3 size: 15 residues. Trimming shortened V by 7 bases and J by 0 bases, and 19 bases separated the two germline ends. This CDR3 reads CSGHAGPRSSYEQYF. CDR3 DNA: TGCAGCGGACATGCGGGGCCTAGGAGCTCCTACGAGCAGTACTTC.

The genes are TRBV29-1 and TRBJ2-7; a possible D gene is TRBD1 (5 bases). CDR3 length equals 13 residues. V was shortened by 3 bases and J by 5 bases, with 14 bases between the two germline ends. Germline lookup yields CDR1 SQVTM and CDR2 ANQGSEA. The CDR3: CSVEGHLRDEQYF. The CDR3 nucleotides read TGCAGCGTTGAGGGGCACCTTAGGGACGAGCAGTACTTC.

This clonotype was picked up many times. This chain uses TRBV3-1 with TRBJ2-7, with a weak D call TRBD1 (5 bases). Trimming left V 1 base short and J 6 bases short, with 13 bases between. CDR3 length: 14 residues. Germline CDR1 LGHDT, CDR2 YNNKEL (reference sequence). CDR3 in amino acids: CASSQGRTRAEQYF. The CDR3, as DNA: TGTGCCAGCAGCCAAGGCCGGACAAGAGCCGAGCAGTACTTC.

This clonotype has a count of ten or more. J is TRBJ1-6 and V is TRBV10-3; D call uncertain. Deletions cut 4 bases from V and 9 bases from J, with 13 bases between. CDR3 length: 14 residues. Germline CDR1 ENHRY, CDR2 SYGVKD. Here the CDR3 reads CAISAPDIASPLHF. The CDR3, as DNA: TGTGCCATCAGTGCACCCGACATAGCTTCACCCCTCCACTTT.

The chain has TRBV6-1 and TRBJ1-4, with D hard to call. V lost 7 bases and J lost 5, with 17 bases in between. CDR3 size: 15 residues. The V gene's germline CDR1 is MNHNS and CDR2 SASEGT. The CDR3 reads CASTDPDGRNEKLFF. The CDR3 DNA reads as TGTGCCAGCACCGACCCGGACGGGAGGAATGAAAAACTGTTTTTT.

This sequence joins TRBV7-9 and TRBJ1-3; no reliable D call. Germline V gene sequence: CDR1 SEHNR, CDR2 FQNEAQ (reference sequence). There are 15 residues in the CDR3. V was trimmed by 4 bases and J by 0 bases, leaving 10 bases between them. The CDR3 region has the DNA TGTGCCAGCAGCTCACCGGCTGACTCTGGAAACACCATATATTTT. Translating gives CASSSPADSGNTIYF.

V is TRBV4-3 and J is TRBJ2-5; D gene ambiguous. Per germline, CDR1 LGHNA and CDR2 YSLEER. The germline V and J ends were trimmed by 0 bases and 4 bases, with 12 bases remaining between them. The CDR3 length is 15 residues. CDR3 sequence reads: CASSQEVLGRETQYF. CDR3 DNA sequence: TGCGCCAGCAGCCAAGAGGTCTTGGGAAGAGAGACCCAGTACTTC.

Ten or more counts support this clonotype. CDR3 in amino acids: CASSLVGGTHEQYF. For the CDR3, the DNA is TGTGCCAGCAGCTTAGTAGGGGGGACCCACGAGCAGTACTTC. The rearrangement links TRBV11-2 to TRBJ2-7; D possibly uses TRBD1 or TRBD2 (6 bases each). CDR3 size: 14 residues. Germline loops: CDR1 SGHAT, CDR2 FQNNGV. V dropped 1 base and J dropped 5 bases, with 12 bases sitting between them.

In regard to this clonotype: Being one base from a much bigger clone, this may be a read error. The gene calls are TRBV7-2 and TRBJ1-1; D remains unclear. CDR1 SGHTA and CDR2 FQGNSA come from the germline V gene. The CDR3 is made up of 13 amino acids. DNA of the CDR3: TGTGCCTGCAGCCATTCAGGTTTCACTGAAGCTTTCTTT. Translating gives CACSHSGFTEAFF.

As for this clonotype: The germline gene is not matched at one end of the junction; a read error may be the cause. The chain joins TRBV16 to TRBJ2-7; the match to TRBD1 covers 10 bases. CDR3 length equals 13 residues. The germline gives CDR1 KGHSY, CDR2 FQNENV. CDR3 sequence: CASTGQGYVEQYF. CDR3 bases: TGTGCTAGCACGGGACAGGGGTATGTCGAGCAGTACTTC.

This clonotype was seen repeatedly, ten times or more. This chain uses TRBV7-6 with TRBJ1-1; TRBD1 matches at 8 bases. CDR3 length: 15 residues. V lost 3 bases and J lost 5; bases outside the gene matches: 8. Germline V gene data show CDR1 as SGHVS and CDR2 as FNYEAQ. The CDR3 protein is CASSFATGVGTEAFF. The CDR3 bases are TGTGCCAGCAGCTTCGCGACAGGGGTAGGGACTGAAGCTTTCTTT.

This clonotype was picked up a small number of times. The V call is TRBV19, the J call TRBJ2-6; TRBD2 aligns across 12 bases. The germline V gene encodes CDR1 LNHDA and CDR2 SQIVND (reference sequence). V shed 6 bases, J shed 0 bases, and the junction held 12 bases outside the gene matches. CDR3 length: 20 amino acids. The CDR3 is CASSSLGLAGSVSGANVLTF. In DNA form, the CDR3 reads TGTGCCAGTAGCTCATTGGGACTAGCGGGCTCCGTCTCTGGGGCCAACGTCCTGACTTTC.

V gene TRBV29-1 combines with J gene TRBJ1-1; weak D call: TRBD1 (6 bases). This CDR3 has 14 residues. V lost 3 bases to trimming and J lost 3 bases, with 14 bases between them. CDR1 and CDR2 (germline): SQVTM, ANQGSEA. Here the CDR3 reads CSVDFEAGDTEAFF. CDR3 DNA sequence: TGCAGCGTTGACTTCGAGGCAGGGGACACTGAAGCTTTCTTT.

This clonotype was observed at least ten times. The chain joins TRBV29-1 to TRBJ1-1; 7 bases agree with TRBD1. The CDR3 runs 13 residues. The germline gives CDR1 SQVTM, CDR2 ANQGSEA. V shed 7 bases, J shed 3 bases, and the junction held 8 bases outside the gene matches. Written as DNA, the CDR3 is TGCAGCGGATACAGGGGAGGTTACACTGAAGCTTTCTTT. Residues: CSGYRGGYTEAFF.

V and J are TRBV4-1 and TRBJ2-7; 9 bases fit TRBD1. Trimming cost V 4 bases and J 4 bases; bases outside gene matches: 11. CDR1 and CDR2 (germline): MGHRA, YSYEKL. The CDR3 loop spans 16 amino acids. CDR3 in DNA: TGCGCCAGCAGCCTCTTATGGACAGGGGAAAAGTACGAGCAGTACTTC. It codes for CASSLLWTGEKYEQYF.

The V call is TRBV20-1, the J call TRBJ2-7; 9 bases agree with TRBD1. Per the germline V gene, CDR1 is DFQATT and CDR2 is SNEGSKA (reference sequence). This CDR3 comprises 12 residues. The DNA of the CDR3 is TGCACTGGGACAGGGTTTGGGTACGAGCAGTACTTC. This translates into CTGTGFGYEQYF.

This clonotype came up many times. V is TRBV20-1 and J is TRBJ1-6; TRBD1 might be the D (5 bases). Germline V gives CDR1 DFQATT, CDR2 SNEGSKA (reference sequence). Trimming shortened V by 7 bases and J by 9 bases, and 25 bases separated the two germline ends. This CDR3 has 16 residues. CDR3 coding DNA: TGCAGTGTTCCGGGACCGAAGCTCTATTTTACTTCACCCCTCCACTTT. It codes for CSVPGPKLYFTSPLHF.

The chain couples TRBV10-2 to TRBJ1-1; a possible D gene is TRBD1 (6 bases). The V and J ends lost 8 bases and 12 bases respectively, with 19 bases between them. CDR3 size: 12 residues. Per germline, CDR1 WSHSY and CDR2 SAAADI. CDR3 sequence: CASGKGGAITFF. CDR3 DNA: TGCGCCAGCGGAAAGGGGGGCGCGATAACTTTCTTT.

The V and J genes are TRBV12-3 or TRBV12-4 and TRBJ1-2, with 10 bases fitting TRBD1. The CDR3 runs 14 residues. With 5 bases clipped from V and 9 bases from J, the junction kept 9 bases outside the gene matches. CDR3 residues: CASSPRWTGGRYTF. The CDR3 nucleotides are TGTGCCAGCAGTCCAAGGTGGACAGGGGGGCGCTACACCTTC.

This sequence joins TRBV10-2 and TRBJ2-5; 14 nucleotides line up with TRBD2. CDR1 and CDR2 (germline): WSHSY, SAAADI. J gave up 4 bases and V 6 bases, and 4 bases lay outside the gene matches. This CDR3 region has 15 residues. This CDR3 is CASRGLAGARETQYF. The CDR3 nucleotides are TGCGCCAGCAGGGGACTAGCGGGGGCCCGAGAGACCCAGTACTTC.

This chain joins TRBV7-9 and TRBJ2-5; 11 nucleotides agree with TRBD2. Losses at the gene ends were 6 bases for V and 4 bases for J; bases not matched to a gene: 7. The CDR3 sequence is 15 residues long. Germline loops: CDR1 SEHNR, CDR2 FQNEAQ (reference sequence). This CDR3 reads CASSRTSGRGETQYF. In DNA form, the CDR3 reads TGTGCCAGCAGTCGTACTAGCGGGAGAGGAGAGACCCAGTACTTC.